These 14 T cell receptor beta chains came from one sample sequenced in a study of T cell responses to AZD1222 COVID-19 vaccine. Profiling relied on immunoSEQ multiplex PCR, and the TCRdb table lists in-frame clones only, not all of them. The table records around 140,000 clones, approximately 90% of them present only once. Here the sequenced sample was peripheral blood, taken 28 days after the second AZD1222 dose. The origin of the receptors is an adult who received the AZD1222 COVID-19 vaccine.

The rearrangement uses TRBV10-1 and TRBJ1-6; no firm D call. This CDR3 contains 13 residues. Germline lookup yields CDR1 WNHNN and CDR2 SYGVQD (reference sequence). Trimming shortened V by 3 bases and J by 5 bases, and 5 bases separated the two germline ends. The CDR3 is CASSDGNNSPLHF. The CDR3 nucleotides read TGCGCCAGCAGTGATGGCAATAATTCACCCCTCCACTTT.

This chain uses TRBV19 with TRBJ2-3, with TRBD2 matching 7 bases. Germline V gene data show CDR1 as LNHDA and CDR2 as SQIVND (reference sequence). CDR3 length: 20 residues. The ends lost 6 bases at V and 1 base at J; junction bases unmatched: 22. The CDR3 DNA reads as TGTGCCAGTAGCACCCCAACTAGCGATTCCCTTCGCCCTGGCACAGATACGCAGTATTTT. This codes for CASSTPTSDSLRPGTDTQYF.

The CDR3 sequence is CSASSGVVRGYEQYF. DNA for the CDR3: TGCAGTGCTAGTAGCGGGGTGGTAAGGGGTTACGAGCAGTACTTC. V usage is TRBV20-1 and J usage is TRBJ2-7, with 8 bases aligning to TRBD2. The CDR3 is 15 residues long. V gave up 3 bases and J gave up 4 bases; unmatched junction bases: 11. CDR1 DFQATT and CDR2 SNEGSKA come from the germline V gene (reference sequence).

This clone was counted a few times. V gene TRBV5-4 combines with J gene TRBJ2-2; no clear D. Germline V gene sequence: CDR1 SGHNT, CDR2 YYREEE (reference sequence). Deletions cut 0 bases from V and 5 bases from J, with 5 bases between. The CDR3 has 13 amino acids. The CDR3 nucleotides are TGTGCCAGCAGCTTGGACAGAACCGGGGAGCTGTTTTTT. It yields the protein CASSLDRTGELFF.

The rearrangement links TRBV28 to TRBJ2-5, with D unresolved. Trimming removed 8 bases from V and 2 bases from J, with 9 bases in between. The CDR3 sequence is 12 residues long. From germline, CDR1 is MDHEN and CDR2 SYDVKM. CDR3 nucleotide sequence: TGTGCCAGCGCGTTGGGACAAGAGACCCAGTACTTC. Residues: CASALGQETQYF.

V gene TRBV6-1 combines with J gene TRBJ1-6; no reliable D call. CDR1 and CDR2 (germline): MNHNS, SASEGT. V was clipped by 2 bases and J by 2 bases, with 13 bases between them. CDR3 size: 17 residues. CDR3 DNA: TGTGCCAGCAGTGAATGGGGAGGGAGCGCCTATAATTCACCCCTCCACTTT. This gives the protein CASSEWGGSAYNSPLHF.

The CDR3 sequence: CASSQDRGNQPQHF. The CDR3 DNA follows: TGCGCCAGCAGCCAGGACAGGGGAAATCAGCCCCAGCATTTT. This chain uses TRBV4-3 with TRBJ1-5; 9 positions agree with TRBD1. The CDR3 loop spans 14 amino acids. J was trimmed by 4 bases and V by 3 bases; bases with no gene match: 1. CDR1 LGHNA and CDR2 YSLEER come from the germline V gene.

This chain uses TRBV19 with TRBJ2-3, with D possibly matching TRBD2 (5 bases). V lost 5 bases and J 5 bases, leaving 17 bases between the germline ends. The CDR3 contains 15 residues. Germline CDR1 and CDR2: LNHDA and SQIVND (reference sequence). CDR3 in DNA: TGTGCCAGTAGTTCGGCACGGGGTTCAAGAGATACGCAGTATTTT. Translation: CASSSARGSRDTQYF.

CDR3 bases: TGTGCCACCAGTGGGTCTATAGAGACCCAGTACTTC. It translates to CATSGSIETQYF. This chain connects TRBV24-1 to TRBJ2-5; D remains ambiguous. Germline-derived CDR1 and CDR2 are KGHDR and SFDVKD. V lost 5 bases and J lost 4, with 7 bases in between. This CDR3 has 12 residues.

This rearrangement joins TRBV7-2 to TRBJ2-1; TRBD2 matches at 12 bases. Germline values: CDR1 SGHTA, CDR2 FQGNSA. The junction had 8 bases not matched to a gene; V was cut back by 4 bases and J by 4 bases. The CDR3 spans 17 residues. CDR3 DNA: TGTGCCAGCAGCTATTCTAGCGGGGGGGAACTATACAATGAGCAGTTCTTC. It yields the protein CASSYSSGGELYNEQFF.

This chain links TRBV27 with TRBJ2-7; no firm D call. This CDR3 has 15 residues. Germline V gene lookup returns CDR1 MNHEY and CDR2 SMNVEV (reference sequence). V shed 5 bases and J shed 3 bases, with 17 bases lying between them. CDR3 nucleotides: TGTGCCAGCAGTCTAGACGCGAGAGATTACTACGAGCAGTACTTC. Encoded protein: CASSLDARDYYEQYF.

The chain recombines TRBV7-2 with TRBJ1-1, with D maybe TRBD1 (6 bases). The V and J ends lost 4 bases and 1 base respectively, with 10 bases between them. Germline CDR1 is SGHTA and CDR2 is FQGNSA. The CDR3 extends over 14 amino acids. The CDR3 sequence: CASSWTTGNTEAFF. DNA of the CDR3: TGTGCCAGCAGCTGGACGACAGGGAACACTGAAGCTTTCTTT.

This clone was picked up one time. CDR3 amino acids: CASSEYEGASYNEQFF. Written as DNA, the CDR3 is TGTGCCAGCAGTGAATATGAGGGGGCCTCCTACAATGAGCAGTTCTTC. This sequence joins TRBV25-1 and TRBJ2-1; 7 nucleotides line up with TRBD1. CDR1 is MGHDK and CDR2 is SYGVNS in the germline V gene. The V and J ends lost 0 bases and 0 bases, in that order; junction bases with no gene match: 2. The CDR3 is 16 amino acids.

The rearrangement joins TRBV15 to TRBJ2-2; D is perhaps TRBD2 (6 bases). Trimming took 2 bases from V and 1 from J, leaving 11 bases between them. Germline V lookup: CDR1 LNHNV, CDR2 YYDKDF (reference sequence). CDR3 length: 16 residues. CDR3 sequence reads: CATSRRDSLNTGELFF. DNA for the CDR3: TGTGCCACCAGCAGACGGGACTCGTTGAACACCGGGGAGCTGTTTTTT.